The clone carrying this T cell receptor beta chain was recorded only once. Its antigen is undetermined. Germline V gives CDR1 SGHDT, CDR2 YYEEEE. V gave up 5 bases and J gave up 5 bases; unmatched junction bases: 9. The CDR3 length is 14 residues. This specimen comes from a study of cytomegalovirus exposure and HLA in healthy donors. Overall study results and limits: Cytomegalovirus association was listed for 150 to 200 TCR beta chains. Several of the most significant clusters appeared, in a later analysis, to be linked to common viral pathogens.

A multiplex PCR was run with 60 Vbeta primers and 13 Jbeta primers. Libraries were prepared by immunoSEQ multiplex PCR; TCRdb keeps only in-frame clonotypes and omits some of them. The sample lists roughly 150,000 clones; 65% to 85% were seen once. This TCR derives from a male donor in good health and CMV-seronegative. The sample consisted of PBMCs. The chain employs TRBV5-6 and TRBJ2-5; 7 positions match TRBD2. For the CDR3, the DNA is TGTGCCAGCAGTGGGGGGGTTTCTGGGGAGACCCAGTACTTC. It is translated as CASSGGVSGETQYF.